What follows are 16 T cell receptor beta chains derived from one specimen sequenced in a study of T cells in localized non-small cell lung cancer. TCRdb keeps only in-frame clones here, not all; method: immunoSEQ multiplex PCR. The profile shows about 34,000 clones, 93% of them singletons. The sequenced sample was peripheral blood, obtained before any cancer treatment. These receptors were taken from a female donor at least 60 years old with stage I lung adenocarcinoma.

The chain combines TRBV6-6 with TRBJ2-5; the match to TRBD1 covers 8 bases. This CDR3 contains 15 residues. Germline CDR1 reads MNHNY; CDR2 reads SVGAGI (reference sequence). V lost 3 bases and J lost 2; bases outside the gene matches: 5. This CDR3 reads CASSYSNRGQETQYF. The CDR3 coding sequence is TGTGCCAGCAGTTATTCCAACAGGGGGCAAGAGACCCAGTACTTC.

This clone has a single count. The gene calls are TRBV7-8 and TRBJ2-1, with 9 bases that match TRBD1. The germline CDR1 and CDR2 sequences are SGHVS and FQNEAQ. The ends lost 6 bases at V and 7 bases at J; junction bases unmatched: 7. This CDR3 is built from 14 residues. CDR3 sequence reads: CASRRGDRDNEQFF. The CDR3 DNA is TGTGCCAGCAGAAGAGGGGACAGGGATAATGAGCAGTTCTTC.

The genes are TRBV19 and TRBJ1-2; perhaps TRBD1 as D (5 bases). The CDR3 consists of 15 residues. Germline CDR1 and CDR2: LNHDA and SQIVND (reference sequence). V was shortened by 1 base and J by 6 bases, with 15 bases between the two germline ends. The CDR3 DNA sequence: TGTGCCAGTAGTATAGTAAGGGCCGCAGGGAATGGCTACACCTTC. It translates to CASSIVRAAGNGYTF.

This chain links TRBV11-2 with TRBJ2-1; D uncertain. The V and J ends lost 5 bases and 4 bases respectively, with 3 bases between them. The CDR3 runs to 11 residues. Germline loops: CDR1 SGHAT, CDR2 FQNNGV. The CDR3 DNA reads as TGTGCCAGCAGCCCATACAATGAGCAGTTCTTC. Protein: CASSPYNEQFF.

The V gene is TRBV4-2, the J gene TRBJ2-7, with TRBD1 as a possible D gene (7 bases). This CDR3 has 13 amino acids. The germline gives CDR1 LGHNA, CDR2 YNFKEQ. V lost 3 bases and J 5 bases, leaving 11 bases between the germline ends. The CDR3 sequence is CASSQDRRDEQYF. The CDR3 DNA sequence: TGTGCCAGCAGCCAGGACAGGAGGGACGAGCAGTACTTC.

V gene TRBV7-9 combines with J gene TRBJ1-1; tentative D call: TRBD1 (6 bases). The CDR3 runs to 16 residues. Germline values: CDR1 SEHNR, CDR2 FQNEAQ (reference sequence). Trimming removed 5 bases at V and 0 bases at J, with 16 bases between. The CDR3, as DNA: TGTGCCAGCAGCGACCGGGACACAAGCATGAACACTGAAGCTTTCTTT. It is translated as CASSDRDTSMNTEAFF.

The chain has TRBV6-5 and TRBJ2-7; 8 positions agree with TRBD1. CDR3 length equals 13 residues. Germline V gene sequence: CDR1 MNHEY, CDR2 SVGAGI. J gave up 5 bases and V 6 bases, and 6 bases lay outside the gene matches. DNA of the CDR3: TGTGCCAGCAGAGGCACAGGGGGAAACGAGCAGTACTTC. Its translation is CASRGTGGNEQYF.

This clone turned up a few times. The chain employs TRBV19 and TRBJ1-5, with 9 positions matching TRBD1. Germline CDR1 reads LNHDA; CDR2 reads SQIVND (reference sequence). V gave up 1 base and J gave up 3 bases; unmatched junction bases: 4. The CDR3 sequence is 16 residues long. CDR3 bases: TGTGCCAGTAGTATAGCCGGGACAGGGTTCAATCAGCCCCAGCATTTT. Protein: CASSIAGTGFNQPQHF. Combining the CDR3 with reference TRBV19 and TRBJ1-5 gives the whole variable domain DGGITQSPKYLFRKEGQNVTLSCEQNLNHDAMYWYRQDPGQGLRLIYYSQIVNDFQKGDIAEGYSVSREKKESFPLTVTSAQKNPTAFYLCASSIAGTGFNQPQHFGDGTRLSIL.

J is TRBJ2-1 and V is TRBV15; 10 nucleotides agree with TRBD1. J gave up 5 bases and V 3 bases, and 7 bases lay outside the gene matches. Germline loops: CDR1 LNHNV, CDR2 YYDKDF (reference sequence). CDR3 size: 16 residues. Written as DNA, the CDR3 is TGTGCCACCAGCAGGGGAGACAGGGGGCGAGACAATGAGCAGTTCTTC. Amino acid sequence: CATSRGDRGRDNEQFF. Using reference TRBV15 and TRBJ2-1 for the parts outside the CDR3, the full variable domain is DAMVIQNPRYQVTQFGKPVTLSCSQTLNHNVMYWYQQKSSQAPKLLFHYYDKDFNNEADTPDNFQSRRPNTSFCFLDIRSPGLGDTAMYLCATSRGDRGRDNEQFFGPGTRLTVL.

This CDR3 is CASSAGLQGEQYV. CDR3 coding DNA: TGTGCCAGCAGCGCGGGACTACAGGGCGAGCAGTACGTC. V is TRBV5-4 and J is TRBJ2-7; a possible D gene is TRBD2 (7 bases). The CDR3 consists of 13 residues. Germline V gene lookup returns CDR1 SGHNT and CDR2 YYREEE (reference sequence). V lost 4 bases, J lost 6 bases, and 14 bases lay in between.

In this sample, this clone turned up a few times. The chain employs TRBV6-5 and TRBJ1-1; 9 nucleotides align to TRBD1. The J segment lost 4 bases and the V segment lost 5 bases, leaving 8 bases of the junction unmatched. Germline V CDR1 and CDR2: MNHEY, SVGAGI. This CDR3 contains 15 residues. CDR3 in DNA: TGTGCCAGCAGTCCTTGGGACAGGGCCGGCACTGAAGCTTTCTTT. It encodes CASSPWDRAGTEAFF.

The rearrangement links TRBV11-2 to TRBJ1-2; D is ambiguous. The CDR3 is 13 residues long. Germline V gene data show CDR1 as SGHAT and CDR2 as FQNNGV. With 3 bases removed from V and 2 bases from J, the gap between germline ends came to 7 bases. The CDR3 coding sequence is TGTGCCAGCAGCTTTGATGGGAACTATGGCTACACCTTC. Protein: CASSFDGNYGYTF.

V gene TRBV25-1 combines with J gene TRBJ1-5; the D gene is possibly TRBD1 (5 bases). The CDR3 spans 13 residues. Germline assignment: CDR1 MGHDK and CDR2 SYGVNS. Deletions cut 4 bases from V and 7 bases from J, with 11 bases between. CDR3 nucleotides: TGTGCCAGCAGTGCGGGGCAGCGGCAGCCCCAGCATTTT. It specifies CASSAGQRQPQHF.

The rearrangement joins TRBV6-6 to TRBJ1-1; D is unclear. Per germline, CDR1 MNHNY and CDR2 SVGAGI (reference sequence). The length of the CDR3 is 12 residues. V dropped 6 bases and J dropped 4 bases, with 9 bases sitting between them. As DNA, the CDR3 is TGTGCCAGCAGGCCCGAGAGCACTGAAGCTTTCTTT. It specifies CASRPESTEAFF.

The rearrangement uses TRBV5-6 and TRBJ1-2; D not certain. Trimming stripped 1 base from V and 4 bases from J, with 8 bases between. The V gene's germline CDR1 is SGHDT and CDR2 YYEEEE. The CDR3 extends over 13 amino acids. CDR3 amino acids: CASSLPGVYGYTF. The CDR3 DNA reads as TGTGCCAGCAGCTTGCCAGGCGTCTATGGCTACACCTTC.

V usage is TRBV4-3 and J usage is TRBJ1-1, with D perhaps matching TRBD1 (6 bases). Trimming shortened V by 2 bases and J by 10 bases, and 8 bases separated the two germline ends. The CDR3 sequence is 11 residues long. Germline V gene data show CDR1 as LGHNA and CDR2 as YSLEER. The CDR3 is CASSQRGLAFF. The CDR3 DNA sequence: TGCGCCAGCAGCCAACGGGGGCTAGCTTTCTTT.